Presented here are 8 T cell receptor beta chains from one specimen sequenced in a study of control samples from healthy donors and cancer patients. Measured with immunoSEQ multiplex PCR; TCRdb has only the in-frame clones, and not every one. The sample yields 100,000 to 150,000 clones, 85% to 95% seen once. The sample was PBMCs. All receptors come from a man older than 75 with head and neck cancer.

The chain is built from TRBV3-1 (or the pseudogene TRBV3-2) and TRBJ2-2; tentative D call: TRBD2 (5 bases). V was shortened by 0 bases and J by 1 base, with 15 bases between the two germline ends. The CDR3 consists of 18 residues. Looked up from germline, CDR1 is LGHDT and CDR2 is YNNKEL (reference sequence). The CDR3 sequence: CASSQDGWASRNTGELFF. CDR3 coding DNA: TGTGCCAGCAGCCAAGATGGGTGGGCTAGCAGGAACACCGGGGAGCTGTTTTTT.

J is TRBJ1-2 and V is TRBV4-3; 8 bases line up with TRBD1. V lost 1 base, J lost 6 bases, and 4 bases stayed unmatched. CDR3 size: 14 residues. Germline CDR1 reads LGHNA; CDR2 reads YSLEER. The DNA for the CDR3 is TGCGCCAGCAGCCAAGTCAGGGGGCGCGATGGCTACACCTTC. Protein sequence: CASSQVRGRDGYTF.

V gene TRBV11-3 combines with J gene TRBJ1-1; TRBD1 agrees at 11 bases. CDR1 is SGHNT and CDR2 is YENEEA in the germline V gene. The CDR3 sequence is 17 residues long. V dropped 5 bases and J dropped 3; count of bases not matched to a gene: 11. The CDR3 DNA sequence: TGTGCCAGCAGCGCACGGACAGGGGGCCTGGTCGACACTGAAGCTTTCTTT. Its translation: CASSARTGGLVDTEAFF.

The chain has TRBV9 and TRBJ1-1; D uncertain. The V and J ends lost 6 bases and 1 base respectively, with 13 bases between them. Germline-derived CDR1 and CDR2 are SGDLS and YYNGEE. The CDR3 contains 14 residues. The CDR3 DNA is TGTGCCAGCACCCCGCAGGCCCAGAACACTGAAGCTTTCTTT. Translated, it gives CASTPQAQNTEAFF.

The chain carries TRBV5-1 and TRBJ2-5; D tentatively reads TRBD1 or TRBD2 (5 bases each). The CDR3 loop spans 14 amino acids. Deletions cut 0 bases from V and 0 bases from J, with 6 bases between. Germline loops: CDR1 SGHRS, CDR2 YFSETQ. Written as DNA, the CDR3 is TGCGCCAGCAGCTTGGGAGGGGACCAAGAGACCCAGTACTTC. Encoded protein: CASSLGGDQETQYF.

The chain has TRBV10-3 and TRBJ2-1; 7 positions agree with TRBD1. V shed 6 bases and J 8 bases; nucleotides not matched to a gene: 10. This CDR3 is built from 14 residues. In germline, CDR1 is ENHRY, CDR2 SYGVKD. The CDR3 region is CAISASTGVHEQFF. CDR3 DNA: TGTGCCATCAGCGCAAGTACAGGGGTCCATGAGCAGTTCTTC.

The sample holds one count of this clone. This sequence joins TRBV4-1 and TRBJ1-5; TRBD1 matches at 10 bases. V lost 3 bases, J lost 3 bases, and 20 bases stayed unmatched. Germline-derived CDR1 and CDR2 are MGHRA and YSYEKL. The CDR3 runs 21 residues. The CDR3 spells CASSQPPFGQGVGVFNQPQHF. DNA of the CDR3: TGCGCCAGCAGCCAGCCACCATTCGGACAGGGGGTGGGAGTTTTCAATCAGCCCCAGCATTTT.

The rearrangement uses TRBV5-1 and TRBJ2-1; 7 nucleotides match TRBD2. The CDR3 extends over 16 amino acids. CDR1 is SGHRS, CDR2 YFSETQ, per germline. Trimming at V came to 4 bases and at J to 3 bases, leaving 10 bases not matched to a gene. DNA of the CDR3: TGCGCCAGCAGCGGGATGGGGGGAGGGATCTACAATGAGCAGTTCTTC. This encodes CASSGMGGGIYNEQFF.